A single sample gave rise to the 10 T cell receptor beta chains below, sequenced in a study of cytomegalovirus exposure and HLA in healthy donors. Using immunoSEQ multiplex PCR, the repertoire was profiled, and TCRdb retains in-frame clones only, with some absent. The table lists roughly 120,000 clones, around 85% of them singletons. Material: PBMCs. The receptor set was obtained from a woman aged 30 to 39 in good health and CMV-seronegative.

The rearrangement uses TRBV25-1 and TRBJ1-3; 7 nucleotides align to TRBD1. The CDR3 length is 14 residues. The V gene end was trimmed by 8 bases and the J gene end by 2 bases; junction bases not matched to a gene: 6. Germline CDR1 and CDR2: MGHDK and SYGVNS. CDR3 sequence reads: CASGLQGTGNTIYF. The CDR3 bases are TGTGCCAGCGGTTTACAGGGGACTGGAAACACCATATATTTT.

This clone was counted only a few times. The CDR3 coding sequence is TGTGCCTGGAGTCCGGGGGGAAATTCACCCCTCCACTTT. Encoded protein: CAWSPGGNSPLHF. The gene calls are TRBV30 and TRBJ1-6; D is perhaps TRBD1 (5 bases). V was pared by 2 bases and J by 7 bases, with 9 bases between. Germline V lookup: CDR1 GTSNPN, CDR2 SVGIG (reference sequence). This CDR3 is built from 13 residues.

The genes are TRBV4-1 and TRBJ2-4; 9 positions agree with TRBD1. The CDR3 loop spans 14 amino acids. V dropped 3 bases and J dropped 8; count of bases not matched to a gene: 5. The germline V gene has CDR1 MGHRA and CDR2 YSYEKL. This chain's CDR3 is CASSQETGGDIQYF. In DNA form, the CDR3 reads TGCGCCAGCAGCCAGGAGACAGGGGGGGACATTCAGTACTTC.

The CDR3 DNA is TGTGCCAGCAGTGAGATTGGAGGGAGGGGCTATGGCTACACCTTC. Its protein is CASSEIGGRGYGYTF. This sequence joins TRBV25-1 and TRBJ1-2, with a tentative D call TRBD1 (5 bases). The CDR3 contains 15 residues. CDR1 MGHDK and CDR2 SYGVNS come from the germline V gene. Trimming took off 3 bases at V and 4 bases at J, with 15 bases between the two ends.

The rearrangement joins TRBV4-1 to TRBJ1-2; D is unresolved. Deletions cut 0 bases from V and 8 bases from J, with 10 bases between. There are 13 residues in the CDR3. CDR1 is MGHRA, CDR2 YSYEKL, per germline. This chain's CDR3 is CASSQDLARGYTF. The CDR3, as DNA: TGCGCCAGCAGCCAAGATCTAGCGAGAGGCTACACCTTC.

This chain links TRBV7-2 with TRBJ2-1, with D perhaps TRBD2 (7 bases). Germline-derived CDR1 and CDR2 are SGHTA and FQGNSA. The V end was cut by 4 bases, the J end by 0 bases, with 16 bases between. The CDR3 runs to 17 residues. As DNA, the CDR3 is TGTGCCAGCAGCTCCCTGGGGGGGGGCGGCTCCTACAATGAGCAGTTCTTC. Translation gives CASSSLGGGGSYNEQFF.

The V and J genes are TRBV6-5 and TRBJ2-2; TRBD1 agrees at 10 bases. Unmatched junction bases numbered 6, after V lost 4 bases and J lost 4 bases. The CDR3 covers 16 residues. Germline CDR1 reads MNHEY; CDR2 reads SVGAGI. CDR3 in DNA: TGTGCCAGCAGTTTCCCGAGGACAGGGGGCACCGGGGAGCTGTTTTTT. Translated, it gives CASSFPRTGGTGELFF.

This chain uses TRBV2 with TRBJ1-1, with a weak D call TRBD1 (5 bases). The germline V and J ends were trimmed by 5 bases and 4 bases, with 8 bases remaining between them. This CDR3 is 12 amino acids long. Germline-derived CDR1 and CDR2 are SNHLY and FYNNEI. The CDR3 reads CASSMGGTEAFF. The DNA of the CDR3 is TGTGCCAGCAGTATGGGGGGCACTGAAGCTTTCTTT.

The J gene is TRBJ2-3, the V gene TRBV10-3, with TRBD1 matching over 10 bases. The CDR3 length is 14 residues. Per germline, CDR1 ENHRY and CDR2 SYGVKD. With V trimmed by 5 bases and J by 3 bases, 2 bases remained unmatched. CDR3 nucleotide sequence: TGTGCCATCAGTAAGGACAGGGGGACAGATACGCAGTATTTT. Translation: CAISKDRGTDTQYF.

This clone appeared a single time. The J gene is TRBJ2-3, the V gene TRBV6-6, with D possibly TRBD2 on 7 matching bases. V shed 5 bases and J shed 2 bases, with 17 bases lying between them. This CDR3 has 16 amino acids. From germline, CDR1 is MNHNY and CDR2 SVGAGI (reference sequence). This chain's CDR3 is CASSRGGADFTDTQYF. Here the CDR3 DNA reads TGTGCCAGCAGTAGGGGGGGGGCTGACTTCACAGATACGCAGTATTTT.